This passage covers 27 T cell receptor beta chains from one sample sequenced in a study of T cell responses to AZD1222 COVID-19 vaccine (dated by TCRdb to 2020 to 2022). Receptor amplification or capture employed the immunoSEQ multiplex PCR assay. TCRdb obtained this table from immuneACCESS and retained in-frame rearrangements with V and J assigned. These tables miss some clones; where compared with another copy, unresolved V genes account for less than half of the shortfall, and the remainder is unexplained. For this sample the table gives about 130,000 clones, of which 85% to 90% were detected only once. The leading ten clones occupy more than 20% of the sample. The sample's time point label, in plain terms: baseline before first vaccination. Source: peripheral blood, taken on day 0 of AZD1222 vaccination. The receptor source for this set is an adult in good health.

The chain recombines TRBV6-5 with TRBJ1-5; D unclear. The V end was cut by 0 bases, the J end by 4 bases, with 4 bases between. Germline lookup yields CDR1 MNHEY and CDR2 SVGAGI. The CDR3 is 13 residues long. The CDR3 coding sequence is TGTGCCAGCAGTTACTCCCGAAATCAGCCCCAGCATTTT. Protein sequence: CASSYSRNQPQHF.

This clone occurred once. The V gene is TRBV7-9, the J gene TRBJ1-1, with D uncertain. V was clipped by 4 bases and J by 2 bases, with 17 bases between them. The V gene's germline CDR1 is SEHNR and CDR2 FQNEAQ (reference sequence). CDR3 length: 16 amino acids. The CDR3 nucleotides are TGTGCCAGCAGCTCCCGGATAAGACGGGGTAACACTGAAGCTTTCTTT. Translation: CASSSRIRRGNTEAFF.

The CDR3 loop reads CAIRPSEFYNEQFF. CDR3 DNA sequence: TGTGCCATCAGGCCCTCAGAATTCTACAATGAGCAGTTCTTC. This chain links TRBV10-3 with TRBJ2-1; unclear D gene. Germline V lookup: CDR1 ENHRY, CDR2 SYGVKD. V was trimmed by 6 bases and J by 3 bases, leaving 12 bases between them. CDR3 size: 14 residues.

V usage is TRBV5-5 and J usage is TRBJ2-1; D remains unclear. The CDR3 is 17 amino acids. From germline, CDR1 is SGHKS and CDR2 YYEKEE (reference sequence). V was cut by 0 bases and J by 1 base, with 14 bases left in between. The CDR3 DNA follows: TGTGCCAGCAGCTTGGCCGGTCGTTCGGGTTCCTACAATGAGCAGTTCTTC. This sequence encodes CASSLAGRSGSYNEQFF.

This clone was detected only a few times. The J gene is TRBJ1-5, the V gene TRBV5-6; no firm D call. V gave up 0 bases and J gave up 6 bases, with 4 bases separating them. The CDR3 consists of 12 residues. Germline CDR1 reads SGHDT; CDR2 reads YYEEEE. The CDR3 region has the DNA TGTGCCAGCAGCTTGGCGGGTCAGCCCCAGCATTTT. This gives the protein CASSLAGQPQHF.

This chain connects TRBV21-1 to TRBJ1-2. TRBV21-1 is a pseudogene segment. The CDR3 is 17 amino acids. CDR3 amino acids: CASSKLGRGNSSCGYTF. In DNA, the CDR3 is TGTGCCAGCAGCAAATTAGGGAGGGGCAACAGCTCCTGTGGCTACACCTTC.

The chain uses TRBV5-6 and TRBJ2-3, with 14 positions matching TRBD2. The CDR3 is 15 amino acids. The germline V gene has CDR1 SGHDT and CDR2 YYEEEE. J was trimmed by 5 bases and V by 5 bases; bases with no gene match: 4. The DNA for the CDR3 is TGTGCCAGCAGGGGACTAGCGGGGGCGCGAGATACGCAGTATTTT. As protein: CASRGLAGARDTQYF.

The chain links TRBV19 to TRBJ1-1; unclear D gene. This CDR3 contains 16 residues. Per germline, CDR1 LNHDA and CDR2 SQIVND (reference sequence). V dropped 2 bases and J dropped 0 bases, with 13 bases sitting between them. CDR3 protein: CASSIPSGQMNTEAFF. The CDR3 bases are TGTGCCAGTAGTATACCCTCCGGGCAGATGAACACTGAAGCTTTCTTT.

The V gene is TRBV6-5, the J gene TRBJ2-1; 9 bases match TRBD2. Germline CDR1 MNHEY, CDR2 SVGAGI. CDR3 length equals 14 residues. V shed 5 bases, J shed 2 bases, and the junction held 1 base outside the gene matches. DNA for the CDR3: TGTGCCAGCAGTCGCGGGGGGGCCTACAATGAGCAGTTCTTC. Translating it yields CASSRGGAYNEQFF.

The V call is TRBV18, the J call TRBJ2-7; perhaps TRBD1 as D (6 bases). CDR1 and CDR2 from the germline V gene are KGHSH and LQKENI. V lost 3 bases and J lost 3, with 12 bases in between. This CDR3 is 14 amino acids long. The CDR3 nucleotides are TGTGCCAGCTCACCGGAAGGACAGAACTACGAGCAGTACTTC. It codes for CASSPEGQNYEQYF.

This chain connects TRBV28 to TRBJ2-5; D is perhaps TRBD1 (6 bases). Germline-derived CDR1 and CDR2 are MDHEN and SYDVKM. With 2 bases removed from V and 6 bases from J, the gap between germline ends came to 10 bases. The CDR3 covers 13 residues. The CDR3 bases are TGTGCCAGCAGTTTAGGGCAGGGGAAGACCCAGTACTTC. Protein sequence: CASSLGQGKTQYF.

This chain links TRBV18 with TRBJ2-3, with TRBD1 matching over 8 bases. CDR3 size: 14 residues. CDR1 is KGHSH, CDR2 LQKENI, per germline. The ends lost 4 bases at V and 0 bases at J; junction bases unmatched: 0. DNA of the CDR3: TGTGCCAGCTCACGGGACAGGAGCACAGATACGCAGTATTTT. Amino acid sequence: CASSRDRSTDTQYF.

The chain recombines TRBV12-3 or TRBV12-4 with TRBJ2-7, with no clear D. The CDR3 extends over 13 amino acids. The V gene lost 4 bases and the J gene lost 0 bases, with 7 bases spanning the gap. CDR3 in amino acids: CASSSDTSYEQYF. The DNA for the CDR3 is TGTGCCAGCAGTTCAGACACCTCCTACGAGCAGTACTTC.

This rearrangement joins TRBV27 to TRBJ1-4; D is undetermined. The ends were cut back, 4 bases at V and 0 bases at J, with 9 bases in the middle. CDR3 length equals 15 residues. Germline CDR1 MNHEY, CDR2 SMNVEV (reference sequence). The CDR3 reads CASSSRPSTNEKLFF. CDR3 nucleotide sequence: TGTGCCAGCAGTTCCCGACCATCAACTAATGAAAAACTGTTTTTT.

This sequence joins TRBV11-2 and TRBJ1-2; a possible D gene is TRBD1 (5 bases). This CDR3 is built from 18 residues. The germline V gene has CDR1 SGHAT and CDR2 FQNNGV. V gave up 0 bases and J gave up 8 bases, with 25 bases separating them. The CDR3 DNA is TGTGCCAGCAGCTTAGATGGAGGAGCCCGCGGGGCCCTTTGGGGCTACACCTTC. It specifies CASSLDGGARGALWGYTF.

This chain joins TRBV3-1 (or the pseudogene TRBV3-2) and TRBJ1-2; D is unclear. Germline CDR1 LGHDT, CDR2 YNNKEL (reference sequence). The length of the CDR3 is 14 residues. Trimming removed 4 bases from V and 1 base from J, with 10 bases in between. This CDR3 is CASSRTQSNYGYTF. The CDR3 coding sequence is TGTGCCAGCAGCCGGACTCAGAGTAACTATGGCTACACCTTC.

The chain couples TRBV28 to TRBJ1-2, with TRBD1 identical over 7 bases. The CDR3 sequence is 16 residues long. After removal of 8 bases from V and 4 bases from J, the junction contained 16 bases not matched to a gene. Germline V gene sequence: CDR1 MDHEN, CDR2 SYDVKM. The CDR3 protein is CASAQSPAGGLYGYTF. In DNA, the CDR3 is TGTGCCAGCGCGCAGAGCCCGGCAGGGGGGCTCTATGGCTACACCTTC.

The count of this clone is one. The chain combines TRBV7-2 with TRBJ2-7, with D perhaps TRBD1 or TRBD2 (5 bases each). Germline CDR1 is SGHTA and CDR2 is FQGNSA. This CDR3 contains 20 residues. V lost 0 bases and J 0 bases, leaving 24 bases between the germline ends. The CDR3 sequence is CASSLAGRLVGTASSYEQYF. CDR3 DNA: TGTGCCAGCAGCTTAGCGGGCAGATTAGTGGGGACCGCCAGCTCCTACGAGCAGTACTTC.

This chain links TRBV7-8 with TRBJ2-7, with D possibly being TRBD1 or TRBD2 (5 bases each). CDR3 size: 12 residues. V shed 7 bases and J shed 7 bases, with 14 bases lying between them. In germline, CDR1 is SGHVS, CDR2 FQNEAQ. Here the CDR3 reads CASIGASGEQYF. CDR3 coding DNA: TGTGCCAGCATCGGGGCCTCGGGGGAGCAGTACTTC.

V gene TRBV2 combines with J gene TRBJ1-2; D is undetermined. CDR1 and CDR2 (germline): SNHLY, FYNNEI. The CDR3 has 14 residues. Between the trimmed V and J ends, which lost 1 base and 5 bases, there was a span of 11 bases. CDR3: CASSEGPTVYGYTF. CDR3 nucleotides: TGTGCCAGCAGTGAAGGACCCACGGTTTATGGCTACACCTTC.

V and J are TRBV7-2 and TRBJ2-7; D could derive from TRBD1 or TRBD2 (5 bases each). Germline V lookup: CDR1 SGHTA, CDR2 FQGNSA. The CDR3 has 15 amino acids. The V and J ends lost 1 base and 1 base respectively, with 11 bases between them. The CDR3, as DNA: TGTGCCAGCAGCTTAGGGGGCGGCGGGTCCTACGAGCAGTACTTC. Its translation is CASSLGGGGSYEQYF. Full variable domain (outside the CDR3, taken from reference TRBV7-2 and TRBJ2-7): GAGVSQSPSNKVTEKGKDVELRCDPISGHTALYWYRQSLGQGLEFLIYFQGNSAPDKSGLPSDRFSAERTGGSVSTLTIQRTQQEDSAVYLCASSLGGGGSYEQYFGPGTRLTVT.

J is TRBJ1-2 and V is TRBV3-1 (or the pseudogene TRBV3-2), with D tentatively TRBD1 (6 bases). Germline CDR1 is LGHDT and CDR2 is YNNKEL (reference sequence). The V and J ends lost 1 base and 2 bases respectively, with 23 bases between them. The CDR3 totals 19 residues. In nucleotides, the CDR3 is TGTGCCAGCAGCCAAGTTCTTCAATCGGACAGAAGAGGGAACTATGGCTACACCTTC. It yields the protein CASSQVLQSDRRGNYGYTF.

V is TRBV7-8 and J is TRBJ2-7, with TRBD2 matching over 10 bases. The CDR3 covers 16 residues. With 1 base clipped from V and 2 bases from J, the junction kept 5 bases outside the gene matches. Looked up from germline, CDR1 is SGHVS and CDR2 is FQNEAQ. The CDR3 protein is CASSLGSSGGTYEQYF. The CDR3 region has the DNA TGTGCCAGCAGCTTAGGGTCTAGCGGGGGTACCTACGAGCAGTACTTC.

This chain joins TRBV18 and TRBJ1-3; D call uncertain. The length of the CDR3 is 14 residues. Germline-derived CDR1 and CDR2 are KGHSH and LQKENI. Trimming took off 3 bases at V and 8 bases at J, with 14 bases between the two ends. The CDR3 reads CASSPTGGMHTIYF. The CDR3, as DNA: TGTGCCAGCTCACCCACTGGAGGGATGCACACCATATATTTT.

The count of this clone is one. The V and J genes are TRBV6-6 and TRBJ1-6; D not resolved. This CDR3 has 12 amino acids. V was pared by 4 bases and J by 7 bases, with 5 bases between. Germline CDR1 reads MNHNY; CDR2 reads SVGAGI (reference sequence). The CDR3 DNA is TGTGCCAGCAGTTTTCCCAATTCACCCCTCCACTTT. Translating it yields CASSFPNSPLHF.

V and J are TRBV7-9 and TRBJ2-3, with D perhaps TRBD1 (6 bases). This CDR3 comprises 16 residues. Germline lookup yields CDR1 SEHNR and CDR2 FQNEAQ (reference sequence). Trimming shortened V by 1 base and J by 0 bases, and 11 bases separated the two germline ends. The CDR3 here is CASSLGQGHSTDTQYF. The CDR3 nucleotides are TGTGCCAGCAGCTTAGGTCAGGGGCACAGCACAGATACGCAGTATTTT.

The rearrangement links TRBV7-2 to TRBJ2-7; TRBD1 agrees at 8 bases. J gave up 4 bases and V 2 bases, and 1 base lay outside the gene matches. The germline V gene has CDR1 SGHTA and CDR2 FQGNSA. The CDR3 extends over 13 amino acids. The CDR3 region has the DNA TGTGCCAGCAGCTTATACAGGGGGTACGAGCAGTACTTC. It yields the protein CASSLYRGYEQYF.